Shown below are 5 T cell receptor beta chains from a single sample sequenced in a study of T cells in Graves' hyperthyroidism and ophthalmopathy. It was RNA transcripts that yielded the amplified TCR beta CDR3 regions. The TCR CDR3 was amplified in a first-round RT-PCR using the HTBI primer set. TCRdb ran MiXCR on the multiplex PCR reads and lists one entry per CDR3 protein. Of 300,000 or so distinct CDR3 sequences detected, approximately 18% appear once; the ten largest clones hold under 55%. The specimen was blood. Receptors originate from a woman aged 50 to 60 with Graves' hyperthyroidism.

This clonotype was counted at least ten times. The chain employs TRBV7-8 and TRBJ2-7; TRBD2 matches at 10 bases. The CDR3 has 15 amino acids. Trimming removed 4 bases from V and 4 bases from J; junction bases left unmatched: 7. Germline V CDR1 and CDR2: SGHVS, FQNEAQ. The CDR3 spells CASSSQASGSYEQYF. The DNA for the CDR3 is TGTGCCAGCAGCTCCCAAGCTAGCGGGAGTTACGAGCAGTACTTC.

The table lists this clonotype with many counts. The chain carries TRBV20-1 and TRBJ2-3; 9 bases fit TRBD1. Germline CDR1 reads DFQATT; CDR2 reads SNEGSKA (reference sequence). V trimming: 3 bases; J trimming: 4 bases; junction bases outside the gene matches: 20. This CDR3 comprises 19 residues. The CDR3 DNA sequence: TGCAGTGCTAGTCGACGGGACGGTTGGGACAGGGAAGGTTCAGATACGCAGTATTTT. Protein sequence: CSASRRDGWDREGSDTQYF.

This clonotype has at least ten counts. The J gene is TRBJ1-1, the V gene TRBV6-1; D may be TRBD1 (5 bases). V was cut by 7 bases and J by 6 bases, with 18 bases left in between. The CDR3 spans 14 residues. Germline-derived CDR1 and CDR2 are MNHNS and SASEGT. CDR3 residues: CASIQLVGVSEAFF. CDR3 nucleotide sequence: TGTGCCAGCATACAACTCGTAGGGGTCTCTGAAGCTTTCTTT.

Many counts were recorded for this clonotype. CDR3 in DNA: TGTGCCTGGACCCTGGGCGGTACCTACGAGCAGTACTTC. It codes for CAWTLGGTYEQYF. This chain links TRBV30 with TRBJ2-7, with D uncertain. The CDR3 is made up of 13 amino acids. Germline V gene sequence: CDR1 GTSNPN, CDR2 SVGIG (reference sequence). Trimming shortened V by 4 bases and J by 2 bases, and 12 bases separated the two germline ends.

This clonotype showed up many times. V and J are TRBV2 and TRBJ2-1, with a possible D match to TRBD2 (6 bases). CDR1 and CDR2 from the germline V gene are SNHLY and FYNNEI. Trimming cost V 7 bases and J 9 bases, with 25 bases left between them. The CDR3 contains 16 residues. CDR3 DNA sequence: TGTGCCAGCAATTTATTTCTCGACGGGGGTCGGGGTGAGCAGTTCTTC. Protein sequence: CASNLFLDGGRGEQFF.